The following is a T cell receptor beta chain sequence with its context. This sample was taken from a study of OX40 agonist ivuxolimab in advanced cancers. Study-level background: Three patients, one with hepatocellular carcinoma and two with cutaneous melanoma, achieved partial responses.

Repertoires were generated with immunoSEQ multiplex PCR, while TCRdb's copy carries only in-frame clones and drops some. The sample includes approximately 80,000 clones, more than 75% of them seen just once. CDR1 is MNHEY and CDR2 is SMNVEV in the germline V gene (reference sequence). With 4 bases removed from V and 2 bases from J, the gap between germline ends came to 10 bases. The CDR3 extends over 14 amino acids. The sample was CD4+ or CD8+ T cells sorted from blood, taken in a trial of the OX40 agonist ivuxolimab. This clonotype originated in an adult with an advanced solid tumor such as melanoma, head and neck, liver or kidney cancer. The rearrangement joins TRBV27 to TRBJ2-3; perhaps TRBD2 as D (5 bases). Written as DNA, the CDR3 is TGTGCCAGCAGTTCGAGGCTAGCCACAGATACGCAGTATTTT. Amino acid sequence: CASSSRLATDTQYF.